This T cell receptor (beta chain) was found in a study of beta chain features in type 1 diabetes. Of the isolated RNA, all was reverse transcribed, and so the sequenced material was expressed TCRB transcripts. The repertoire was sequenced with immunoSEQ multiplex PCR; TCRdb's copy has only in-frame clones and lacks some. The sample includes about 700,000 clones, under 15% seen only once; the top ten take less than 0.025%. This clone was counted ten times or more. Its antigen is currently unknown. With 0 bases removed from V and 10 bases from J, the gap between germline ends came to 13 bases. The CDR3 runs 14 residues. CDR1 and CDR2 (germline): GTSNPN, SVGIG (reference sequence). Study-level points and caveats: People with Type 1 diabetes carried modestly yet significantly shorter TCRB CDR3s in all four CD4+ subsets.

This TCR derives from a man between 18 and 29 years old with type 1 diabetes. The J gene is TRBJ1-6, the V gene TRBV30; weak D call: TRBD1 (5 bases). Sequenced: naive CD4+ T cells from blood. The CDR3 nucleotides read TGTGCCTGGAGTGTACTGGACAAGGGATCACCCCTCCACTTT. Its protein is CAWSVLDKGSPLHF. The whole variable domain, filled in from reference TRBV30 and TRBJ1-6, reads SQTIHQWPATLVQPVGSPLSLECTVEGTSNPNLYWYRQAAGRGLQLLFYSVGIGQISSEVPQNLSASRPQDRQFILSSKKLLLSDSGFYLCAWSVLDKGSPLHFGNGTRLTVT.